Listed below are T cell receptor beta chains from one sample, sequenced in a study of blood T cell repertoires in COVID-19. Generated by immunoSEQ multiplex PCR, the TCRdb table keeps only in-frame clones and is missing some. Among 95,000 to 150,000 clones listed, over 80% were seen once. The sample was peripheral blood. The receptor source for this set is a woman in her 70s with acute or convalescent COVID-19. Each CDR3 is given with its conserved first and last residue. A D gene is named only where the DNA matches it firmly. Rows may omit the clone size; those that give it use once, few, many or a size class.

j_call v_call d_call clone_size cdr3_nt cdr3_aa
TRBJ2-1 TRBV5-1 TRBD2 NA TGCGCCAGCAGCTTGAACGGGGGGGCCGGAAATGAGCAGTTCTTC CASSLNGGAGNEQFF
TRBJ2-1 TRBV7-9 NA NA TGTGCCAGCAGCTCCCCGCCGGGAGCCTACAATGAGCAGTTCTTC CASSSPPGAYNEQFF
TRBJ1-4 TRBV2 TRBD1 NA TGTGCCAGCAGTCAGGACAGGGGGGGTGCTAATGAAAAACTGTTTTTT CASSQDRGGANEKLFF
TRBJ2-2 TRBV27 TRBD1 NA TGTGCCAGCAGTTCCTCGGGACAGGGGGCTCCACTTAACACCGGGGAGCTGTTTTTT CASSSSGQGAPLNTGELFF
TRBJ2-7 TRBV28 NA NA TGTGCCAGCAGCGGAGGGGCAACCTACGAGCAGTACTTC CASSGGATYEQYF
TRBJ1-1 TRBV29-1 TRBD1 NA TGCAGCTTCCGGGACAGGGGGCGAGATATCACCATGAACACTGAAGCTTTCTTT CSFRDRGRDITMNTEAFF
TRBJ1-1 TRBV18 NA NA TGTGCCAGCTCTCAAGGGGTGAACACTGAAGCTTTCTTT CASSQGVNTEAFF
TRBJ1-2 TRBV12-3/TRBV12-4 TRBD1 NA TGTGCCAGCAGTCGTGACAGGGTATCAGGCTACACCTTC CASSRDRVSGYTF
TRBJ1-2 TRBV27 NA once TGTGCCAGCAGTTTAACTGCGACAGTCTATGGCTACACCTTC CASSLTATVYGYTF
TRBJ1-5 TRBV19 NA NA TGTGCCAGTAGTAGACGGGGCAATCAGCCCCAGCATTTT CASSRRGNQPQHF
TRBJ2-2 TRBV24-1 TRBD1 NA TGTGCCACCTGGGACAGCAACACCGGGGAGCTGTTTTTT CATWDSNTGELFF
TRBJ1-1 TRBV10-2 NA NA TGCGCCAGCATCCAGAAATCCATGAACACTGAAGCTTTCTTT CASIQKSMNTEAFF
TRBJ1-1 TRBV5-8 TRBD1 once TGTGCCAGCAGCCGACAGGGAGGTTGGACTGAAGCTTTCTTT CASSRQGGWTEAFF
TRBJ2-7 TRBV6-5 TRBD1 NA TGTGCCAGCACCGGGACAGGGGGTACCTACGAGCAGTACTTC CASTGTGGTYEQYF
TRBJ2-7 TRBV28 TRBD1 NA TGTGCCAGCAGTCCAGGGGGGGACAGGGCGTCCTACGAGCAGTACTTC CASSPGGDRASYEQYF
TRBJ1-6 TRBV30 NA NA TGTGCCTGTCCGCGGACGTCGGGCGGGGGGCGTTATTCACCCCTCCACTTT CACPRTSGGGRYSPLHF
TRBJ1-2 TRBV28 TRBD1 once TGTGCCAGCAGTTTGGGGACAGGGGTGTTATTTGGCTACACCTTC CASSLGTGVLFGYTF
TRBJ2-7 TRBV2 NA once TGTGCCAGCAGTGAAGCGCTTTTGGGGGGAAATGAGCAGTACTTC CASSEALLGGNEQYF
TRBJ1-5 TRBV5-1 TRBD1 NA TGCGCCAGCGGTAACCGGGACAGGGTGAATCAGCCCCAGCATTTT CASGNRDRVNQPQHF
TRBJ1-5 TRBV28 NA NA TGTGCCAGCAGGGGACTAAGCAATCAGCCCCAGCATTTT CASRGLSNQPQHF
TRBJ1-6 TRBV6-1 TRBD1 NA TGTGCCAGCAGTGAAGGACAGGGGTATAATTCACCCCTCCACTTT CASSEGQGYNSPLHF
TRBJ1-2 TRBV4-1 NA NA TGCGCCAGCAGCCAAGTAGTCCGGGCGGGGAACTATGGCTACACCTTC CASSQVVRAGNYGYTF
TRBJ1-1 TRBV6-5 NA NA TGTGCCAGCAGTCAAACAGAGGGCTACACTGAAGCTTTCTTT CASSQTEGYTEAFF
TRBJ1-1 TRBV19 NA few TGTGCCAGTAGTATAGCAGACAGGCACACTGAAGCTTTCTTT CASSIADRHTEAFF
TRBJ1-1 TRBV10-3 NA NA TGTGCCATCAGTGAGAGGACTCCAGGCTCGAACACTGAAGCTTTCTTT CAISERTPGSNTEAFF
TRBJ2-4 TRBV19 NA NA TGTGCCAGTAGGGGCATAGTCGGCAAAAACATTCAGTACTTC CASRGIVGKNIQYF
TRBJ2-2 TRBV5-4 NA NA TGTGCCAGCAGCTTGCTGGCGGGGCCCCAGGTCACCGGGGAGCTGTTTTTT CASSLLAGPQVTGELFF
TRBJ2-7 TRBV3-1/TRBV3-2 NA NA TGTGCCAGCAGCCTTCTAGGGGCGGACCACGAGCAGTACTTC CASSLLGADHEQYF
TRBJ2-1 TRBV4-2 TRBD2 NA TGTGCCAGCAGCCCCGGGGTAGCGGGGGATAATGAGCAGTTCTTC CASSPGVAGDNEQFF
TRBJ1-3 TRBV7-3 NA NA TGTGCCAGCAGCTCACCCCCCGGGGAATTATATTTT CASSSPPGELYF
TRBJ1-5 TRBV2 NA NA TGTGCCAGCAGTTTTGCCAGGGAACGGCCCCAGCATTTT CASSFARERPQHF
TRBJ1-3 TRBV5-4 NA NA TGTGCCAGCATCAACGGGGGACCGACTGGAAACACCATATATTTT CASINGGPTGNTIYF
TRBJ1-5 TRBV2 NA NA TGTGCCAGCGGACAGCTTCAGCCCCAGCATTTT CASGQLQPQHF
TRBJ1-1 TRBV30 NA NA TGTGCCTGGAGTAGGGGAGGGGACACTGAAGCTTTCTTT CAWSRGGDTEAFF
TRBJ2-7 TRBV29-1 NA NA TGCAGCGTCTCTACAGGAGTATACGAGCAGTACTTC CSVSTGVYEQYF
TRBJ1-4 TRBV2 NA NA TGTGCCAGCAGGTCCGACAGGTGGAAACTGTTTTTT CASRSDRWKLFF
TRBJ2-3 TRBV30 NA NA TGTGCCTGGAGTGTCGGGCAGACAGTTTTCGCCACAGATACGCAGTATTTT CAWSVGQTVFATDTQYF
TRBJ2-1 TRBV7-3 NA NA TGTGCCAGCAGCCTAAGGACGGGGAGCTCCTACAATGAGCAGTTCTTC CASSLRTGSSYNEQFF
TRBJ2-2 TRBV27 NA NA TGTGCCACACGGGGAACCGGGGAGCTGTTTTTT CATRGTGELFF
TRBJ1-5 TRBV6-5 TRBD1 NA TGTGCCAGCAGTTACGGACAGGCACAGCCCCAGCATTTT CASSYGQAQPQHF
TRBJ1-6 TRBV30 NA NA TGTGCCTGGAGAGAACAGCAACAATATAATTCACCCCTCCACTTT CAWREQQQYNSPLHF
TRBJ2-1 TRBV30 NA NA TGTGCCTGGACGACGGTCGGGTCGAACAATGAGCAGTTCTTC CAWTTVGSNNEQFF
TRBJ1-5 TRBV28 NA few TGTGCCAGCAGTTTAGGGGGGACCCATCAGCCCCAGCATTTT CASSLGGTHQPQHF
TRBJ1-1 TRBV29-1 NA NA TGCAGCGGCCCGGCACGCGGTGAACACGGAGCTTTCTTT CSGPARGEHGAFF
TRBJ2-1 TRBV28 TRBD2 NA TGTGCCAGCAGCCGGCTAGCGGGGGGTCACAATGAGCAGTTCTTC CASSRLAGGHNEQFF
TRBJ2-1 TRBV9 NA NA TGTGCCAGCAGCGTTTCAGGTGAGCAGTTCTTC CASSVSGEQFF
TRBJ2-2 TRBV29-1 NA NA TGCAGCGTTGTACGGGGGGCGGCCGGGGAGCTGTTTTTT CSVVRGAAGELFF